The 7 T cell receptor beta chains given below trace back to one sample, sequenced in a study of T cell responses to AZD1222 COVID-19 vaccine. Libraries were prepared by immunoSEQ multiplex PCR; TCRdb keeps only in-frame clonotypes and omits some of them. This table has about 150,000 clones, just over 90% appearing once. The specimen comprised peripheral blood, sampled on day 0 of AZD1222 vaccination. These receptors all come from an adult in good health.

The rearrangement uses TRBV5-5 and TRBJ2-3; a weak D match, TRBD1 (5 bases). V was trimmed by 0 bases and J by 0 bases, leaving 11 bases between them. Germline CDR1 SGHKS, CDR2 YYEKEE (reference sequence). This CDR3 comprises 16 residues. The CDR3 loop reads CASSLVGRVSTDTQYF. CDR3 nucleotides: TGTGCCAGCAGCTTGGTGGGCAGGGTTAGCACAGATACGCAGTATTTT.

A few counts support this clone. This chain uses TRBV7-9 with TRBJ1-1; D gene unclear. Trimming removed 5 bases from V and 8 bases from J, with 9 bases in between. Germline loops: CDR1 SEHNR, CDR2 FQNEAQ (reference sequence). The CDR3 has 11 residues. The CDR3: CASSITHEAFF. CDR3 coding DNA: TGTGCCAGCAGCATAACACACGAAGCTTTCTTT.

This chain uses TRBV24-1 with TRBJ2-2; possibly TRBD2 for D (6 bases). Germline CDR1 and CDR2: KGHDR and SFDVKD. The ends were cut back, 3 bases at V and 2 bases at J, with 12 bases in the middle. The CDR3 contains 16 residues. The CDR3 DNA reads TGTGCCACCAGTGATCCCGGACTAATCAACACCGGGGAGCTGTTTTTT. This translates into CATSDPGLINTGELFF.

DNA of the CDR3: TGCGCCAGCAGCCAAGCAGCGCAGGGCGCGAAGGGCACTGAAGCTTTCTTT. It codes for CASSQAAQGAKGTEAFF. The chain is built from TRBV4-3 and TRBJ1-1; perhaps TRBD1 as D (5 bases). Looked up from germline, CDR1 is LGHNA and CDR2 is YSLEER. V shed 1 base and J shed 4 bases, with 19 bases lying between them. The CDR3 runs 17 residues.

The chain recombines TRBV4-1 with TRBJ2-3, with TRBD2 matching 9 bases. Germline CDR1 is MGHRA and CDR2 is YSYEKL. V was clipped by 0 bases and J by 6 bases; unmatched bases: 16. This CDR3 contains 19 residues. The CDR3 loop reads CASSQDPPLTSGGGDTQYF. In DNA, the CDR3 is TGCGCCAGCAGCCAAGATCCGCCTCTGACTAGCGGAGGGGGGGATACGCAGTATTTT.

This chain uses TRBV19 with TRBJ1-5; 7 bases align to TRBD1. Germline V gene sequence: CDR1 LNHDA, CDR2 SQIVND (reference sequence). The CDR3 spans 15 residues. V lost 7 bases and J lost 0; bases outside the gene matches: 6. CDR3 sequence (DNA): TGTGCCAGTACCCTAGGACAGGTTAGCAATCAGCCCCAGCATTTT. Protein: CASTLGQVSNQPQHF. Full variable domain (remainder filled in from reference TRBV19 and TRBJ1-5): DGGITQSPKYLFRKEGQNVTLSCEQNLNHDAMYWYRQDPGQGLRLIYYSQIVNDFQKGDIAEGYSVSREKKESFPLTVTSAQKNPTAFYLCASTLGQVSNQPQHFGDGTRLSIL.

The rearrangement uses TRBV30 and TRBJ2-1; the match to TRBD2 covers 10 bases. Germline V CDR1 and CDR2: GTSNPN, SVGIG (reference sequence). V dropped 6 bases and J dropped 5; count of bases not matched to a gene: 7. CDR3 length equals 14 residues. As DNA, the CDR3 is TGTGCCTGCACCGGACTAGCGGTTAACAATGAGCAGTTCTTC. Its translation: CACTGLAVNNEQFF.